These 32 T cell receptor beta chains originate from one sample sequenced in a study of cytomegalovirus exposure and HLA in healthy donors. PCR used 60 Vbeta primers and 13 Jbeta primers. The table came from immunoSEQ multiplex PCR; TCRdb's copy has only in-frame clones and leaves some out. Of around 94,000 clones in the sample, 60% to 80% were seen once. The sequenced sample was PBMCs. These receptor sequences come from a male donor in good health and CMV-seropositive.

The chain is built from TRBV4-3 and TRBJ1-1; D is undetermined. CDR1 and CDR2 (germline): LGHNA, YSLEER. The CDR3 has 14 residues. V was pared by 0 bases and J by 10 bases, with 15 bases between. The CDR3 is CASSQDQAGPGAFF. CDR3 DNA sequence: TGCGCCAGCAGCCAAGATCAAGCGGGCCCAGGAGCTTTCTTT.

This sequence joins TRBV11-2 and TRBJ2-1, with a weak D call TRBD1 (7 bases). The CDR3 is made up of 14 amino acids. Per the germline V gene, CDR1 is SGHAT and CDR2 is FQNNGV. V lost 3 bases and J 5 bases, leaving 11 bases between the germline ends. The CDR3 is CASSLAGQNNEQFF. CDR3 nucleotides: TGTGCCAGCAGCTTGGCGGGACAGAACAATGAGCAGTTCTTC.

CDR3 nucleotide sequence: TGTGCCAGCAGCAAAAGGGGCAGGATCCGGCACACTGAAGCTTTCTTT. This gives the protein CASSKRGRIRHTEAFF. The chain carries TRBV21-1 and TRBJ1-1; the table gives TRBD1 as D, unverified against the DNA. TRBV21-1 constitutes a pseudogene. This CDR3 has 16 amino acids.

This clone turned up a few times. The rearrangement uses TRBV6-6 and TRBJ1-5; unclear D gene. The CDR3 spans 12 residues. V was cut by 8 bases and J by 7 bases, with 12 bases left in between. Germline V gene data show CDR1 as MNHNY and CDR2 as SVGAGI (reference sequence). The CDR3 spells CASEEVSQPQHF. The CDR3 bases are TGTGCCAGCGAGGAGGTGAGCCAGCCCCAGCATTTT.

V and J are TRBV5-1 and TRBJ1-1; TRBD1 matches 11 bases. The germline V gene encodes CDR1 SGHRS and CDR2 YFSETQ. Losses at the gene ends were 4 bases for V and 1 base for J; bases not matched to a gene: 6. The CDR3 consists of 16 residues. This CDR3 is CASSLLGQGANTEAFF. DNA for the CDR3: TGCGCCAGCAGCCTATTAGGACAGGGGGCGAACACTGAAGCTTTCTTT.

This chain uses TRBV6-1 with TRBJ2-2; D is uncertain. The germline V gene has CDR1 MNHNS and CDR2 SASEGT. The CDR3 is made up of 12 amino acids. V lost 6 bases and J lost 6, with 8 bases in between. In DNA form, the CDR3 reads TGTGCCAGCAGAACAAACGCCGGGGAGCTGTTTTTT. Translating it yields CASRTNAGELFF.

This sequence joins TRBV4-3 and TRBJ2-1, with 7 bases fitting TRBD1. CDR3 length: 15 amino acids. In germline, CDR1 is LGHNA, CDR2 YSLEER. The ends lost 6 bases at V and 5 bases at J; junction bases unmatched: 10. CDR3 protein: CASSNYRGPNNEQFF. CDR3 nucleotide sequence: TGCGCCAGCAGTAATTACAGGGGTCCCAACAATGAGCAGTTCTTC.

This clone was observed a few times. The chain recombines TRBV5-8 with TRBJ2-5; 12 nucleotides match TRBD2. V dropped 4 bases and J dropped 2; count of bases not matched to a gene: 3. Germline CDR1 is SGHTS and CDR2 is YDEGEE. This CDR3 is 15 amino acids long. The CDR3 nucleotides are TGTGCCAGCAGCATGGGACTAGCGGGTCAAGAGACCCAGTACTTC. This encodes CASSMGLAGQETQYF.

This clone was observed a few times. The chain joins TRBV6-1 to TRBJ2-1; 9 bases line up with TRBD2. J was trimmed by 8 bases and V by 6 bases; bases with no gene match: 11. The CDR3 runs 15 residues. In germline, CDR1 is MNHNS, CDR2 SASEGT. CDR3 DNA: TGTGCCAGCAGGGGGTGGGGCGGGAGGGCGCATGAGCAGTTCTTC. It encodes CASRGWGGRAHEQFF.

This rearrangement joins TRBV4-2 to TRBJ1-1; 7 nucleotides match TRBD1. This CDR3 region has 15 residues. Unmatched junction bases numbered 5, after V lost 2 bases and J lost 2 bases. CDR1 and CDR2 from the germline V gene are LGHNA and YNFKEQ. The CDR3 DNA is TGTGCCAGCAGCCAACCAGGACAGGTAAACACTGAAGCTTTCTTT. Translating gives CASSQPGQVNTEAFF.

The genes are TRBV19 and TRBJ2-4, with D perhaps TRBD1 (5 bases). The germline CDR1 and CDR2 sequences are LNHDA and SQIVND (reference sequence). The CDR3 totals 14 residues. V lost 5 bases and J 4 bases, leaving 12 bases between the germline ends. This CDR3 reads CASSRLRGKNIQYF. The CDR3 bases are TGTGCCAGTAGTCGCCTAAGGGGAAAAAACATTCAGTACTTC.

This clone appeared a few times. The gene calls are TRBV30 and TRBJ1-2, with D perhaps matching TRBD1 (5 bases). Germline V gene lookup returns CDR1 GTSNPN and CDR2 SVGIG (reference sequence). The CDR3 is 13 amino acids. Trimming removed 4 bases at V and 8 bases at J, with 17 bases between. CDR3 sequence (DNA): TGTGCCTGGAATCCACTGACAGTGGGCGGCTACACCTTC. Encoded protein: CAWNPLTVGGYTF.

The genes are TRBV7-2 and TRBJ2-5; D is perhaps TRBD1 (5 bases). Germline-derived CDR1 and CDR2 are SGHTA and FQGNSA. This CDR3 comprises 15 residues. With 1 base removed from V and 2 bases from J, the gap between germline ends came to 11 bases. For the CDR3, the DNA is TGTGCCAGCAGCTTAGGGGCAGGGTGGCAAGAGACCCAGTACTTC. Translation gives CASSLGAGWQETQYF.

The chain links TRBV7-9 to TRBJ2-1; 8 nucleotides agree with TRBD1. CDR1 is SEHNR, CDR2 FQNEAQ, per germline (reference sequence). Trimming removed 5 bases from V and 1 base from J; junction bases left unmatched: 4. This CDR3 contains 15 residues. The CDR3 DNA reads as TGTGCCAGCAGCCTCGGACAGGGATCCTACAATGAGCAGTTCTTC. Its translation: CASSLGQGSYNEQFF.

The chain's CDR3 is CASSLALGSYGYTF. The CDR3 DNA follows: TGCGCCAGCAGCTTGGCCCTGGGGAGCTATGGCTACACCTTC. The rearrangement links TRBV5-1 to TRBJ1-2; unclear D gene. Trimming stripped 0 bases from V and 4 bases from J, with 10 bases between. This CDR3 spans 14 amino acids. Germline CDR1 SGHRS, CDR2 YFSETQ. The full variable domain, its missing parts supplied by reference TRBV5-1 and TRBJ1-2, is KAGVTQTPRYLIKTRGQQVTLSCSPISGHRSVSWYQQTPGQGLQFLFEYFSETQRNKGNFPGRFSGRQFSNSRSEMNVSTLELGDSALYLCASSLALGSYGYTFGSGTRLTVV.

The chain combines TRBV6-4 with TRBJ2-1, with 8 bases matching TRBD2. The CDR3 length is 15 residues. After removal of 7 bases from V and 4 bases from J, the junction contained 9 bases not matched to a gene. Per germline, CDR1 MRHNA and CDR2 SNTAGT. In DNA, the CDR3 is TGTGCCAGCATGGACGGTAGCGGGGCTTACAATGAGCAGTTCTTC. Translating it yields CASMDGSGAYNEQFF.

This clone was observed a handful of times. This sequence joins TRBV15 and TRBJ2-7; no reliable D call. Germline V lookup: CDR1 LNHNV, CDR2 YYDKDF (reference sequence). This CDR3 is built from 14 residues. V shed 0 bases and J shed 0 bases, with 6 bases lying between them. CDR3 loop: CATSREPGSYEQYF. The CDR3 DNA reads TGTGCCACCAGCAGAGAACCGGGCTCCTACGAGCAGTACTTC.

The chain couples TRBV11-3 to TRBJ2-2; D remains ambiguous. CDR1 and CDR2 from the germline V gene are SGHNT and YENEEA. There are 13 residues in the CDR3. V shed 5 bases and J shed 5 bases, with 9 bases lying between them. The CDR3 sequence: CASSHRVTGELFF. For the CDR3, the DNA is TGTGCCAGCAGCCACCGGGTAACCGGGGAGCTGTTTTTT.

The chain links TRBV6-1 to TRBJ1-3; D is ambiguous. V was pared by 9 bases and J by 0 bases, with 9 bases between. CDR1 is MNHNS and CDR2 is SASEGT in the germline V gene. This CDR3 region has 13 residues. The CDR3 loop reads CASYRDSGNTIYF. The CDR3 coding sequence is TGTGCCAGTTACCGAGACTCTGGAAACACCATATATTTT.

This clone appeared a single time. The chain uses TRBV11-2 and TRBJ2-3, with 8 bases that match TRBD1. V was clipped by 1 base and J by 0 bases; unmatched bases: 0. This CDR3 has 15 residues. The V gene's germline CDR1 is SGHAT and CDR2 FQNNGV. CDR3 bases: TGTGCCAGCAGCTTAGGGGACAGGAGCACAGATACGCAGTATTTT. Translating gives CASSLGDRSTDTQYF.

The rearrangement links TRBV7-2 to TRBJ1-2, with TRBD1 matching 7 bases. The V gene end was trimmed by 6 bases and the J gene end by 2 bases; junction bases not matched to a gene: 12. The CDR3 runs to 16 residues. The germline CDR1 and CDR2 sequences are SGHTA and FQGNSA. The DNA for the CDR3 is TGTGCCAGCAGGGTCCAGGCAGGGGGGCAGAACTATGGCTACACCTTC. Translated: CASRVQAGGQNYGYTF.

This chain joins TRBV27 and TRBJ2-6; the D is unclear. Germline V gives CDR1 MNHEY, CDR2 SMNVEV (reference sequence). Trimming pared 1 base from V and 0 bases from J, leaving 13 bases between. This CDR3 is built from 18 residues. Written as DNA, the CDR3 is TGTGCCAGCAGTTTATTCGGCCGAACTACCTCTGGGGCCAACGTCCTGACTTTC. This sequence encodes CASSLFGRTTSGANVLTF.

The rearrangement uses TRBV6-1 and TRBJ2-5; TRBD1 matches at 9 bases. Germline values: CDR1 MNHNS, CDR2 SASEGT. V was clipped by 5 bases and J by 2 bases; unmatched bases: 6. The CDR3 has 15 residues. The CDR3 reads CASSSGTGRQETQYF. For the CDR3, the DNA is TGTGCCAGCAGTTCCGGGACAGGGAGGCAAGAGACCCAGTACTTC.

The chain recombines TRBV7-9 with TRBJ2-5; D not certain. Between the trimmed V and J ends, which lost 2 bases and 1 base, there was a span of 5 bases. Germline assignment: CDR1 SEHNR and CDR2 FQNEAQ (reference sequence). The CDR3 sequence is 13 residues long. The CDR3 nucleotides read TGTGCCAGCAGCTTATACAGCCAAGAGACCCAGTACTTC. It encodes CASSLYSQETQYF.

The chain employs TRBV5-6 and TRBJ2-7, with D maybe TRBD1 (5 bases). The CDR3 is 15 residues long. Germline assignment: CDR1 SGHDT and CDR2 YYEEEE. Trimming took 2 bases from V and 0 from J, leaving 12 bases between them. CDR3 coding DNA: TGTGCCAGCAGCTTCCGACAGCGCCTCTCCTACGAGCAGTACTTC. The encoded protein is CASSFRQRLSYEQYF.

This sequence joins TRBV5-1 and TRBJ2-1, with D possibly being TRBD2 (5 bases). The CDR3 contains 15 residues. Germline V gene lookup returns CDR1 SGHRS and CDR2 YFSETQ. The V gene lost 6 bases and the J gene lost 0 bases, with 13 bases spanning the gap. The CDR3 here is CASIPGMSSYNEQFF. The CDR3 DNA sequence: TGCGCCAGCATCCCCGGGATGAGCTCCTACAATGAGCAGTTCTTC.

The chain recombines TRBV18 with TRBJ2-1; 12 nucleotides align to TRBD2. CDR3 length: 14 residues. The trim removed 1 base at V and 8 bases at J, leaving 0 bases unmatched. Germline V gives CDR1 KGHSH, CDR2 LQKENI. The CDR3 DNA sequence: TGTGCCAGCTCACCACGACTAGCGGGAGATGAGCAGTTCTTC. Protein sequence: CASSPRLAGDEQFF.

The chain links TRBV30 to TRBJ2-7; 14 bases are a match to TRBD2. CDR1 and CDR2 from the germline V gene are GTSNPN and SVGIG (reference sequence). This CDR3 contains 14 residues. V trimming: 3 bases; J trimming: 5 bases; junction bases outside the gene matches: 3. This CDR3 reads CAWSRGLAGDEQYF. The CDR3, as DNA: TGTGCCTGGAGCCGGGGACTAGCGGGGGACGAGCAGTACTTC.

This clone was seen only a few times. The chain couples TRBV11-2 to TRBJ2-1; 7 nucleotides agree with TRBD2. J lost 9 bases, V lost 4 bases, and 18 bases had no gene match. This CDR3 contains 17 residues. Germline CDR1 is SGHAT and CDR2 is FQNNGV. As DNA, the CDR3 is TGTGCCAGCAGCTCACAAAGCGGGGTGGCGGTCTTGGGTGAGCAGTTCTTC. It yields the protein CASSSQSGVAVLGEQFF.

CDR3 sequence reads: CASSWDREKETQYF. As DNA, the CDR3 is TGCGCCAGCAGCTGGGACAGGGAAAAGGAGACCCAGTACTTC. V and J are TRBV5-1 and TRBJ2-5; the match to TRBD1 covers 9 bases. In germline, CDR1 is SGHRS, CDR2 YFSETQ. The CDR3 is 14 residues long. The ends lost 3 bases at V and 5 bases at J; junction bases unmatched: 5.

This clone was seen a few times. This chain joins TRBV5-1 and TRBJ2-5; 7 bases are a match to TRBD1. In germline, CDR1 is SGHRS, CDR2 YFSETQ. This CDR3 is 18 amino acids long. After removal of 4 bases from V and 5 bases from J, the junction contained 20 bases not matched to a gene. CDR3 region: CASSRPTTPTGRVETQYF. CDR3 sequence (DNA): TGCGCCAGCAGCCGACCCACGACCCCGACAGGGCGCGTGGAGACCCAGTACTTC.

V and J are TRBV7-9 and TRBJ1-1; 7 nucleotides agree with TRBD1. CDR1 and CDR2 (germline): SEHNR, FQNEAQ (reference sequence). This CDR3 has 15 amino acids. The J segment lost 2 bases and the V segment lost 5 bases, leaving 8 bases of the junction unmatched. The chain's CDR3 is CASSPRRQGNTEAFF. The CDR3 DNA reads as TGTGCCAGCAGCCCGAGAAGACAGGGCAACACTGAAGCTTTCTTT.